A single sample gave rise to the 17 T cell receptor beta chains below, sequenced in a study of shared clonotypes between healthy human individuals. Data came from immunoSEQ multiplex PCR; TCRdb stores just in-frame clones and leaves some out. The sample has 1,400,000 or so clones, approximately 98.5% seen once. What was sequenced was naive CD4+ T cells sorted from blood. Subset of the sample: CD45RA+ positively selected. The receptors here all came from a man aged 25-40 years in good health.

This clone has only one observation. CDR3 amino acids: CASSLAQENYGYTF. As DNA, the CDR3 is TGTGCCAGCAGCTTAGCGCAAGAGAACTATGGCTACACCTTC. The gene calls are TRBV7-2 and TRBJ1-2; D gene ambiguous. Looked up from germline, CDR1 is SGHTA and CDR2 is FQGNSA. The CDR3 length is 14 residues. The V and J ends lost 0 bases and 2 bases respectively, with 7 bases between them.

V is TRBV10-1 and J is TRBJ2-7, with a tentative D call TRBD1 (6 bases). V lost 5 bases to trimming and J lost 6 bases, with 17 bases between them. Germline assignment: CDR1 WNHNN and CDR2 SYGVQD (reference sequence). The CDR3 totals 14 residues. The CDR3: CASSMQGFGGEQYF. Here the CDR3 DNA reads TGCGCCAGCAGTATGCAGGGGTTCGGTGGCGAGCAGTACTTC.

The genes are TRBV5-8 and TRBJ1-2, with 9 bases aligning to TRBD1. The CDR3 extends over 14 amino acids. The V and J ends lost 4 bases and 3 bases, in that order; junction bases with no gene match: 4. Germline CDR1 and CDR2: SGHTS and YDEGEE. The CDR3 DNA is TGTGCCAGCAGCCCTCGGACAGGGGACTATGGCTACACCTTC. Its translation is CASSPRTGDYGYTF.

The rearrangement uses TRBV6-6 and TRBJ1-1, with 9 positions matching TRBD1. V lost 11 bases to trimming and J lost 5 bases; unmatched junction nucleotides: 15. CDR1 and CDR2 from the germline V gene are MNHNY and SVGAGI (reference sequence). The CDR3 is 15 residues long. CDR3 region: CASHGQGILRTEAFF. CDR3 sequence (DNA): TGTGCCTCCCACGGACAGGGGATCTTGAGGACTGAAGCTTTCTTT.

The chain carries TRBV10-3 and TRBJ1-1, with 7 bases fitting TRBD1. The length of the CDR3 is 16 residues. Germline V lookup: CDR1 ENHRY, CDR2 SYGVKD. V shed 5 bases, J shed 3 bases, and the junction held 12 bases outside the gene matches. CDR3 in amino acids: CAISRTGERSDTEAFF. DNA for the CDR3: TGTGCCATCAGTCGGACAGGTGAGAGATCGGACACTGAAGCTTTCTTT.

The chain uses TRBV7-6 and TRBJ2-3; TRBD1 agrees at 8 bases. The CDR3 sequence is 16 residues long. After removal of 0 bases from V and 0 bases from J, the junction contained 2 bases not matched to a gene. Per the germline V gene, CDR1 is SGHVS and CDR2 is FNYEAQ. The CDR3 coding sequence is TGTGCCAGCAGCTTAGCGGGGACAGGTAGCACAGATACGCAGTATTTT. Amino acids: CASSLAGTGSTDTQYF.

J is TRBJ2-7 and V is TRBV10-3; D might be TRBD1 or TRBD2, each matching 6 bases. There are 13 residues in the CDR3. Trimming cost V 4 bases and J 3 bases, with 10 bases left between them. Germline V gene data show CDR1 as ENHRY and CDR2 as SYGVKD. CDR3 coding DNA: TGTGCCATCAGTGTTGGGGGGCTCTACGAGCAGTACTTC. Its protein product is CAISVGGLYEQYF.

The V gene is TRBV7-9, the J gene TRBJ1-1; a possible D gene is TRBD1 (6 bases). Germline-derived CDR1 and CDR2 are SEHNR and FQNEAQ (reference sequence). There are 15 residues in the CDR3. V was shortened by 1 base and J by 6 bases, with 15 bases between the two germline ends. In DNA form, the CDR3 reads TGTGCCAGCAGCTTAGGGTCCAGGGGAAGGGCTGAAGCTTTCTTT. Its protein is CASSLGSRGRAEAFF.

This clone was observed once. The CDR3 loop is CASSFSRWEGALSGYTF. CDR3 DNA sequence: TGTGCCAGCAGTTTCTCGCGTTGGGAGGGAGCGTTAAGTGGCTACACCTTC. The rearrangement links TRBV28 to TRBJ1-2; D unclear. V shed 3 bases and J shed 7 bases, with 24 bases lying between them. The germline V gene encodes CDR1 MDHEN and CDR2 SYDVKM. CDR3 size: 17 residues.

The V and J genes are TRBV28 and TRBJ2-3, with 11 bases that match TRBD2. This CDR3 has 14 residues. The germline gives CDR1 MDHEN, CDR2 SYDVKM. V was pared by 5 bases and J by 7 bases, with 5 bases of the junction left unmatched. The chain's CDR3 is CASSELAGANTQYF. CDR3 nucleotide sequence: TGTGCCAGCAGTGAACTAGCGGGAGCAAATACGCAGTATTTT.

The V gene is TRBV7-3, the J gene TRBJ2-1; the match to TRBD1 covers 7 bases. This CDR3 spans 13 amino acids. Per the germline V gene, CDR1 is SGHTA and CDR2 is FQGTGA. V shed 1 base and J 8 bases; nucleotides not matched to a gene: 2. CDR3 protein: CASSLRGGDEQFF. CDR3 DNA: TGTGCCAGCAGCTTAAGAGGGGGCGATGAGCAGTTCTTC.

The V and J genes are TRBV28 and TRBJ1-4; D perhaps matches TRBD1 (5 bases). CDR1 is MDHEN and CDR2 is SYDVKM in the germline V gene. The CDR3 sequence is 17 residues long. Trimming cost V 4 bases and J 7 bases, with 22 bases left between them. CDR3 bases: TGTGCCAGCAGTTCCCATCCGGGACCACGGGGTGGTGAAAAACTGTTTTTT. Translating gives CASSSHPGPRGGEKLFF.

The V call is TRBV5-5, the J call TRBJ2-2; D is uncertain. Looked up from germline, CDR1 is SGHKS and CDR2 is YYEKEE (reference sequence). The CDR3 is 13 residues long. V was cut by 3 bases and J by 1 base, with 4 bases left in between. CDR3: CASSSRNTGELFF. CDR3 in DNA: TGTGCCAGCAGCTCAAGGAACACCGGGGAGCTGTTTTTT.

CDR3 amino acids: CASSVAGGNEQFF. Written as DNA, the CDR3 is TGTGCCAGCAGCGTGGCGGGAGGCAATGAGCAGTTCTTC. V usage is TRBV11-3 and J usage is TRBJ2-1, with 8 bases aligning to TRBD2. The CDR3 extends over 13 amino acids. CDR1 is SGHNT and CDR2 is YENEEA in the germline V gene. After removal of 5 bases from V and 6 bases from J, the junction contained 3 bases not matched to a gene.

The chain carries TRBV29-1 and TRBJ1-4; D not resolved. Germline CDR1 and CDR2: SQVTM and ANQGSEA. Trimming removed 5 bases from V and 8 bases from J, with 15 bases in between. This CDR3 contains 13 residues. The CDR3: CSVLVVPGEKLFF. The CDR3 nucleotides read TGCAGCGTTTTGGTCGTACCTGGCGAAAAACTGTTTTTT.

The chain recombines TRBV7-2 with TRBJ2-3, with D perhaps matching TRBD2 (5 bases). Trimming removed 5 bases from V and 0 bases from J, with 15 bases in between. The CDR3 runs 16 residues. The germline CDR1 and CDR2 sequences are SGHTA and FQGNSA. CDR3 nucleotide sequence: TGTGCCAGCAGCCCTCGGGGTGTCCTGAGCACAGATACGCAGTATTTT. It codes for CASSPRGVLSTDTQYF. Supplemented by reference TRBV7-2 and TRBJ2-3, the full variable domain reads GAGVSQSPSNKVTEKGKDVELRCDPISGHTALYWYRQSLGQGLEFLIYFQGNSAPDKSGLPSDRFSAERTGGSVSTLTIQRTQQEDSAVYLCASSPRGVLSTDTQYFGPGTRLTVL.

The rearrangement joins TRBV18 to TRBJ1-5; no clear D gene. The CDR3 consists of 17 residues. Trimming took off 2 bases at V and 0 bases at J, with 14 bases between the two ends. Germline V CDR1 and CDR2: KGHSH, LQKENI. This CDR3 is CASSPIGAGYSNQPQHF. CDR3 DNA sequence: TGTGCCAGCTCACCAATAGGAGCAGGCTATAGCAATCAGCCCCAGCATTTT.